One and the same sample provided the 20 T cell receptor beta chains below, sequenced in a study of blood T cell repertoires in COVID-19. Assay used: immunoSEQ multiplex PCR; TCRdb lists only in-frame clones, some missing. This table has tens of thousands of clones, 80% to 90% appearing once. The sequenced material came from peripheral blood. Source of these receptors: a woman aged 60-75 years with COVID-19, enrolled during active disease.

The CDR3 reads CASSLFLAGGRSDTQYF. The CDR3 DNA follows: TGTGCCAGCAGCTTATTCCTAGCGGGAGGGAGGTCAGATACGCAGTATTTT. V is TRBV13 and J is TRBJ2-3; 12 bases map to TRBD2. Per the germline V gene, CDR1 is PRHDT and CDR2 is FYEKMQ (reference sequence). V was pared by 2 bases and J by 4 bases, with 7 bases of the junction left unmatched. This CDR3 is 17 amino acids long.

The chain combines TRBV9 with TRBJ2-2, with D maybe TRBD2 (7 bases). The CDR3 is made up of 14 amino acids. Germline V gene sequence: CDR1 SGDLS, CDR2 YYNGEE. V was cut by 7 bases and J by 0 bases, with 10 bases left in between. CDR3 region: CASGGGANTGELFF. Written as DNA, the CDR3 is TGTGCCAGCGGCGGGGGCGCGAACACCGGGGAGCTGTTTTTT.

The rearrangement uses TRBV6-6 and TRBJ1-6, with D uncertain. The CDR3 totals 13 residues. Germline V gene data show CDR1 as MNHNY and CDR2 as SVGAGI (reference sequence). V was pared by 0 bases and J by 8 bases, with 5 bases between. This CDR3 is CASSYSRDSPLHF. The CDR3 DNA reads as TGTGCCAGCAGTTACTCGAGGGATTCACCCCTCCACTTT.

V gene TRBV29-1 combines with J gene TRBJ2-7; 10 nucleotides match TRBD2. V trimming: 2 bases; J trimming: 6 bases; junction bases outside the gene matches: 4. Germline CDR1 reads SQVTM; CDR2 reads ANQGSEA. The CDR3 extends over 13 amino acids. The CDR3 reads CSVERAGGAEQYF. CDR3 nucleotide sequence: TGCAGCGTTGAACGAGCGGGAGGGGCCGAGCAGTACTTC.

The chain couples TRBV6-5 to TRBJ1-1; 9 positions agree with TRBD1. There are 16 residues in the CDR3. V shed 2 bases, J shed 0 bases, and the junction held 4 bases outside the gene matches. CDR1 is MNHEY, CDR2 SVGAGI, per germline. The CDR3 DNA reads TGTGCCAGCAGTTACATTGGACAGGGGATGAACACTGAAGCTTTCTTT. Protein product: CASSYIGQGMNTEAFF.

V gene TRBV12-3 or TRBV12-4 combines with J gene TRBJ2-7; no reliable D call. Deletions cut 2 bases from V and 4 bases from J, with 6 bases between. The CDR3 totals 12 residues. CDR3 sequence reads: CASSLSAYEQYF. The CDR3 DNA reads as TGTGCCAGCAGTTTAAGCGCATACGAGCAGTACTTC.

This chain joins TRBV3-1 (or the pseudogene TRBV3-2) and TRBJ1-2; no reliable D call. This CDR3 has 14 amino acids. Germline-derived CDR1 and CDR2 are LGHDT and YNNKEL (reference sequence). V was cut by 4 bases and J by 2 bases, with 11 bases left in between. The CDR3 DNA reads as TGTGCCAGCAGCCCGGAGGTCCGCAACTATGGCTACACCTTC. Translation: CASSPEVRNYGYTF.

CDR3 nucleotide sequence: TGTGCCAGCAGCTTATCGCGGGAGAGGTTTGGGGCCAACGTCCTGACTTTC. It encodes CASSLSRERFGANVLTF. The chain recombines TRBV11-2 with TRBJ2-6; 7 bases agree with TRBD2. The length of the CDR3 is 17 residues. Germline assignment: CDR1 SGHAT and CDR2 FQNNGV. Trimming removed 2 bases from V and 3 bases from J; junction bases left unmatched: 7.

The rearrangement links TRBV5-1 to TRBJ2-7; D is ambiguous. CDR1 SGHRS and CDR2 YFSETQ come from the germline V gene. The CDR3 contains 13 residues. Trimming took 2 bases from V and 5 from J, leaving 11 bases between them. CDR3 nucleotides: TGCGCCAGCAGCTTTGTGACTTCCGACGAGCAGTACTTC. This encodes CASSFVTSDEQYF.

The V call is TRBV24-1, the J call TRBJ2-2, with D possibly TRBD2 on 5 matching bases. CDR1 and CDR2 from the germline V gene are KGHDR and SFDVKD. The CDR3 has 14 residues. V lost 9 bases, J lost 5 bases, and 15 bases lay in between. Written as DNA, the CDR3 is TGTGCCACCGCCCGGCTAGGCGGGACCGGGGAGCTGTTTTTT. This sequence encodes CATARLGGTGELFF.

The sample holds a few counts of this clone. V is TRBV11-2 and J is TRBJ1-5, with a possible D match to TRBD1 (5 bases). In germline, CDR1 is SGHAT, CDR2 FQNNGV. The V end was cut by 4 bases, the J end by 1 base, with 14 bases between. The CDR3 is 16 residues long. In DNA form, the CDR3 reads TGTGCCAGCAGCTGGGGGACGGGAGGGAGCAATCAGCCCCAGCATTTT. Its translation is CASSWGTGGSNQPQHF.

V and J are TRBV7-8 and TRBJ1-5; D remains unclear. Germline V gene data show CDR1 as SGHVS and CDR2 as FQNEAQ. The germline V and J ends were trimmed by 2 bases and 7 bases, with 9 bases remaining between them. The CDR3 is made up of 13 amino acids. CDR3 nucleotides: TGTGCCAGCAGCTTACACAGCGGGCAGCCCCAGCATTTT. Encoded protein: CASSLHSGQPQHF.

The chain is built from TRBV30 and TRBJ2-7, with D unresolved. Germline V gene sequence: CDR1 GTSNPN, CDR2 SVGIG (reference sequence). V gave up 5 bases and J gave up 1 base, with 9 bases separating them. CDR3 length: 12 amino acids. CDR3 in DNA: TGTGCCTGGGCTAGTGGGTCCTACGAGCAGTACTTC. Its protein is CAWASGSYEQYF.

V is TRBV4-2 and J is TRBJ2-7, with 13 bases fitting TRBD2. V gave up 0 bases and J gave up 0 bases; unmatched junction bases: 8. There are 19 residues in the CDR3. Germline V lookup: CDR1 LGHNA, CDR2 YNFKEQ. CDR3 residues: CASSQDLGTSGDLSYEQYF. The CDR3 region has the DNA TGTGCCAGCAGCCAAGATCTAGGGACTAGCGGGGATCTCTCCTACGAGCAGTACTTC.

The chain joins TRBV2 to TRBJ2-7, with 8 bases matching TRBD1. CDR1 and CDR2 (germline): SNHLY, FYNNEI. The CDR3 totals 14 residues. The V and J ends lost 5 bases and 6 bases, in that order; junction bases with no gene match: 9. CDR3 sequence: CASSLQGVIGEQYF. CDR3 DNA sequence: TGTGCCAGCAGTTTACAGGGGGTCATAGGCGAGCAGTACTTC. Using reference TRBV2 and TRBJ2-7 for the parts outside the CDR3, the full variable domain is EPEVTQTPSHQVTQMGQEVILRCVPISNHLYFYWYRQILGQKVEFLVSFYNNEISEKSEIFDDQFSVERPDGSNFTLKIRSTKLEDSAMYFCASSLQGVIGEQYFGPGTRLTVT.

This clone was observed a few times. The V gene is TRBV21-1, the J gene TRBJ1-1; the listed D gene, TRBD1, was not tested against the DNA. TRBV21-1 is assigned pseudogene status. This CDR3 is 16 amino acids long. The chain's CDR3 is CASSKGTGGVNTEAFF. The CDR3, as DNA: TGTGCCAGCAGCAAAGGGACAGGGGGTGTCAACACTGAAGCTTTCTTT.

The chain carries TRBV28 and TRBJ2-5; possibly TRBD1 for D (5 bases). Germline CDR1 is MDHEN and CDR2 is SYDVKM. V was pared by 3 bases and J by 6 bases, with 17 bases between. The CDR3 has 15 amino acids. CDR3: CASSFYTGGGQTQYF. The CDR3 region has the DNA TGTGCCAGCAGTTTTTACACAGGTGGCGGACAGACCCAGTACTTC.

This clone was picked up one time. This chain connects TRBV2 to TRBJ2-7; 9 bases are a match to TRBD1. From germline, CDR1 is SNHLY and CDR2 FYNNEI. Trimming removed 4 bases from V and 5 bases from J; junction bases left unmatched: 12. This CDR3 contains 16 residues. The CDR3 sequence is CASSGESGTGNHEQYF. Here the CDR3 DNA reads TGTGCCAGCAGTGGCGAATCCGGGACAGGGAATCACGAGCAGTACTTC.

V usage is TRBV29-1 and J usage is TRBJ2-7; 8 bases line up with TRBD1. CDR1 and CDR2 from the germline V gene are SQVTM and ANQGSEA. Unmatched junction bases numbered 12, after V lost 2 bases and J lost 3 bases. This CDR3 contains 16 residues. DNA for the CDR3: TGCAGCGTTGAAATTGGTATACAGGGGGTCAACTACGAGCAGTACTTC. This encodes CSVEIGIQGVNYEQYF.

V usage is TRBV6-1 and J usage is TRBJ2-7; D might be TRBD2 (6 bases). The V gene's germline CDR1 is MNHNS and CDR2 SASEGT. Trimming took 6 bases from V and 0 from J, leaving 18 bases between them. The CDR3 runs 16 residues. The CDR3 reads CASSEWVGGPSYEQYF. Here the CDR3 DNA reads TGTGCCAGCAGCGAATGGGTGGGAGGTCCCTCCTACGAGCAGTACTTC.